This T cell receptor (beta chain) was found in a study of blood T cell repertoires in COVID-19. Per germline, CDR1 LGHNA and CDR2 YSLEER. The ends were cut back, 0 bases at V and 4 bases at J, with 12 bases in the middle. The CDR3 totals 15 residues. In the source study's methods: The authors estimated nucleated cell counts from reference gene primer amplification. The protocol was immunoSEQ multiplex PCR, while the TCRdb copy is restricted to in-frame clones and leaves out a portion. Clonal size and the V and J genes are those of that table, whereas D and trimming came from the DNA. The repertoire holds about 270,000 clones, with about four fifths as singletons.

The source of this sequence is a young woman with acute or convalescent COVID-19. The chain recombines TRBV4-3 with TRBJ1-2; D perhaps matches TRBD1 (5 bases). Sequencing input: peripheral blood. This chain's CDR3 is CASSQDDRSPYGYTF. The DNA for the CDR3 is TGCGCCAGCAGCCAAGATGACAGATCCCCCTATGGCTACACCTTC.